The T cell receptor (beta chain) described here comes from a study of blood T cells in healthy people across ages. Alongside a J-beta primer mix, a sample-barcoded 5' primer served in a second PCR lasting about 6 to 12 cycles. Each CDR3 protein gets one entry after TCRdb re-called the 5' RACE reads with MiXCR. Of about 780,000 distinct CDR3 sequences listed, about 45% are singletons. V lost 2 bases to trimming and J lost 4 bases; unmatched junction nucleotides: 7. The CDR3 is made up of 14 amino acids. The germline V gene encodes CDR1 DFQATT and CDR2 SNEGSKA (reference sequence). The clonotype was recovered from an elderly man in good health. The rearrangement joins TRBV20-1 to TRBJ2-5; 7 nucleotides agree with TRBD1. Input material: blood. The CDR3 sequence: CSARKGALRETQYF. CDR3 DNA: TGCAGTGCTAGAAAGGGGGCGCTTCGAGAGACCCAGTACTTC.